Listed below are T cell receptor beta chains from one sample, sequenced in a study of shared clonotypes between healthy human individuals. The assay was immunoSEQ multiplex PCR, and TCRdb's table has in-frame clones only and misses some. The sample holds some 510,000 clones, 79% seen once. The sequenced sample consisted of PBMCs. The origin of the receptors is a woman aged 40 to 50 in good health. Some clones in this sample may be carry-over from other donors' samples. CDR3s include the opening cysteine and the closing phenylalanine or tryptophan. The order of the fields is CDR3 DNA, CDR3 protein, V gene, CDR3 length, J gene, clone size, D gene. The D gene is left open where the match is weak. The size entry is marked missing in some rows and otherwise reads once, few, many or a size class.

DNA: TGCAGCGTTGGAGGGGAGACCCAGTACTTC
CDR3: CSVGGETQYF
V: TRBV29-1
length: 10
J: TRBJ2-5
size: .
D: .

DNA: TGTGCCAGCAGCTTAGCAGGTACGGGAGACTCCTACGAGCAGTACTTC
CDR3: CASSLAGTGDSYEQYF
V: TRBV7-2
length: 16
J: TRBJ2-7
size: .
D: .

DNA: TGTGCCAGCAGCTCCTCCCGGGCCCACTACGAGCAGTACTTC
CDR3: CASSSSRAHYEQYF
V: TRBV5-4
length: 14
J: TRBJ2-7
size: once
D: .

DNA: TGTGCCAGTTTACGACAGGGTCAAGATACGCAGTATTTT
CDR3: CASLRQGQDTQYF
V: TRBV7-9
length: 13
J: TRBJ2-3
size: .
D: TRBD1

DNA: TGTGCCAGCTCACCAGGACGGTCCTACGAGCAGTACTTC
CDR3: CASSPGRSYEQYF
V: TRBV18
length: 13
J: TRBJ2-7
size: .
D: .

DNA: TGTGCCAGCAGCCGGGCGGGCAGGGTCAACATTCAGTACTTC
CDR3: CASSRAGRVNIQYF
V: TRBV7-2
length: 14
J: TRBJ2-4
size: .
D: .

DNA: TGCGCCAGCAGCCAAGGGACAGGGGGCATCCAGCCCCAGCATTTT
CDR3: CASSQGTGGIQPQHF
V: TRBV4-3
length: 15
J: TRBJ1-5
size: few
D: TRBD1

DNA: TGTGCCACCAGCAGAGGTCTGGGGGTGAACACTGAAGCTTTCTTT
CDR3: CATSRGLGVNTEAFF
V: TRBV15
length: 15
J: TRBJ1-1
size: once
D: .

DNA: TGTGCCAGCAGCGTAGGGGCTAGCGGGAGGGCGGAGACCCAGTACTTC
CDR3: CASSVGASGRAETQYF
V: TRBV9
length: 16
J: TRBJ2-5
size: .
D: TRBD2

DNA: TGTGCCAGCAAATTTACAGGGGGGCAGGAACAAAATTCACCCCTCCACTTT
CDR3: CASKFTGGQEQNSPLHF
V: TRBV28
length: 17
J: TRBJ1-6
size: .
D: TRBD1

DNA: TGTGCCAGTAGTGGACAGGGGTTGACGGGCTATGGCTACACCTTC
CDR3: CASSGQGLTGYGYTF
V: TRBV19
length: 15
J: TRBJ1-2
size: .
D: TRBD1

DNA: TGTGCCAGCAGCCCGATCCCGACAGGGGGCTATGGCTACACCTTC
CDR3: CASSPIPTGGYGYTF
V: TRBV5-8
length: 15
J: TRBJ1-2
size: .
D: TRBD1

DNA: TGTGCCAGCAGACGAACAGGGGGGAATGAAAAACTGTTTTTT
CDR3: CASRRTGGNEKLFF
V: TRBV27
length: 14
J: TRBJ1-4
size: .
D: TRBD1

DNA: TGTGCCAGCAGCCCTGGGACGCTTAACACCGGGGAGCTGTTTTTT
CDR3: CASSPGTLNTGELFF
V: TRBV7-2
length: 15
J: TRBJ2-2
size: .
D: .

DNA: TGCGCCAGCAGCCGAGACAGGGCAGAGACCCAGTACTTC
CDR3: CASSRDRAETQYF
V: TRBV5-1
length: 13
J: TRBJ2-5
size: .
D: TRBD1

DNA: TGCGCCAGCAGCCCGGGGACTAGCGGGAGAAGTGAAGAGCAGTTCTTC
CDR3: CASSPGTSGRSEEQFF
V: TRBV5-1
length: 16
J: TRBJ2-1
size: .
D: TRBD2

DNA: TGTGCCAGCAGCTTAGGGACAGGGAACACTGAAGCTTTCTTT
CDR3: CASSLGTGNTEAFF
V: TRBV7-9
length: 14
J: TRBJ1-1
size: .
D: TRBD1

DNA: TGTGCCAGCAGTCAGGGGGCTGGGTATGGCTACACCTTC
CDR3: CASSQGAGYGYTF
V: TRBV6-6
length: 13
J: TRBJ1-2
size: .
D: TRBD1

DNA: TGTGCCAGCAAGACTAGCGGGCGGGGTACGCAGTATTTT
CDR3: CASKTSGRGTQYF
V: TRBV2
length: 13
J: TRBJ2-3
size: .
D: TRBD2

DNA: TGCAGCGTAGCAAACCGGGACAGCTTTTTAGAAGCTTTCTTT
CDR3: CSVANRDSFLEAFF
V: TRBV29-1
length: 14
J: TRBJ1-1
size: many
D: TRBD1

DNA: TGTGCCAGCCTCGGTGCGGAAAACTACAATGAGCAGTTCTTC
CDR3: CASLGAENYNEQFF
V: TRBV18
length: 14
J: TRBJ2-1
size: .
D: .

DNA: TGCGCCAGCAGCTCCGGGGGGGGAACTAATGAAAAACTGTTTTTT
CDR3: CASSSGGGTNEKLFF
V: TRBV5-1
length: 15
J: TRBJ1-4
size: .
D: .

DNA: TGTGCCAGCAGTTTCACCCTTAGGGGCTCCTACGAGCAGTACTTC
CDR3: CASSFTLRGSYEQYF
V: TRBV28
length: 15
J: TRBJ2-7
size: .
D: .

DNA: TGTGCCAGCGGCAAGAAGGGGGCAGATACGCAGTATTTT
CDR3: CASGKKGADTQYF
V: TRBV6-1
length: 13
J: TRBJ2-3
size: .
D: .

DNA: TGTGCCAGCAGCCAAACAGGGGGCGCGTATGGCTACACCTTC
CDR3: CASSQTGGAYGYTF
V: TRBV7-3
length: 14
J: TRBJ1-2
size: .
D: TRBD1

DNA: TGTGCCAGCAGCTTAGGGACTAGTCCCAATGAGCAGTTCTTC
CDR3: CASSLGTSPNEQFF
V: TRBV7-3
length: 14
J: TRBJ2-1
size: .
D: TRBD2

DNA: TGTGCCAGCAGTCCAGACTTGGGCCCAAACTATGGCTACACCTTC
CDR3: CASSPDLGPNYGYTF
V: TRBV6-4
length: 15
J: TRBJ1-2
size: .
D: .

DNA: TGCGCCAGCAGCTTGGAACCGGGACTATACTACGAGCAGTACTTC
CDR3: CASSLEPGLYYEQYF
V: TRBV5-1
length: 15
J: TRBJ2-7
size: few
D: TRBD2

DNA: TGTGCCACCAGCAGATCTTTTAGCTGGGAGAGGGGCGGGGAGCTGTTTTTT
CDR3: CATSRSFSWERGGELFF
V: TRBV15
length: 17
J: TRBJ2-2
size: .
D: .

DNA: TGTGCCAGCAGCTTAGCAAGACTAGCGGGTGACCATGAGCAGTTCTTC
CDR3: CASSLARLAGDHEQFF
V: TRBV7-2
length: 16
J: TRBJ2-1
size: .
D: TRBD2

DNA: TGTGCCAGCAGAAAAGAAGCAACTAATGAAAAACTGTTTTTT
CDR3: CASRKEATNEKLFF
V: TRBV2
length: 14
J: TRBJ1-4
size: .
D: .

DNA: TGTGCCAGCAGAAGCGGGGGATCGAGGGCAGAGACCCAGTACTTC
CDR3: CASRSGGSRAETQYF
V: TRBV2
length: 15
J: TRBJ2-5
size: few
D: TRBD2

DNA: TGTGCCAGCAGCTCGTTTGGGGGTAGATACACCGGGGAGCTGTTTTTT
CDR3: CASSSFGGRYTGELFF
V: TRBV5-5
length: 16
J: TRBJ2-2
size: .
D: .

DNA: TGTGCCAGCAGCGCCCCCTTGGGACTAGCAGGCCCAGATACGCAGTATTTT
CDR3: CASSAPLGLAGPDTQYF
V: TRBV9
length: 17
J: TRBJ2-3
size: .
D: TRBD2

DNA: TGTGCCAGCAGTTCATACAGGTTCTGGGAGCAGTACTTC
CDR3: CASSSYRFWEQYF
V: TRBV28
length: 13
J: TRBJ2-7
size: few
D: .

DNA: TGTGCCAGCAGTGAAGGACAGGGGGGGTACGAGCAGTACTTC
CDR3: CASSEGQGGYEQYF
V: TRBV6-4
length: 14
J: TRBJ2-7
size: .
D: TRBD1

DNA: TGTGCCAGCATCCCCTCTGGCGGGAGGGCCTACAATGAGCAGTTCTTC
CDR3: CASIPSGGRAYNEQFF
V: TRBV6-6
length: 16
J: TRBJ2-1
size: .
D: TRBD2

DNA: TGTGCCAGCAGTTTCACAGCGGGAGCGGGAGAGACCCAGTACTTC
CDR3: CASSFTAGAGETQYF
V: TRBV28
length: 15
J: TRBJ2-5
size: .
D: TRBD2

DNA: TGTGCCAGCAGCCGACAGGACCGGAACACTGAAGCTTTCTTT
CDR3: CASSRQDRNTEAFF
V: TRBV5-4
length: 14
J: TRBJ1-1
size: .
D: .

DNA: TGCGCCAGCAGCTTGGGTGAGGGCTCTGGGGCCAACGTCCTGACTTTC
CDR3: CASSLGEGSGANVLTF
V: TRBV5-1
length: 16
J: TRBJ2-6
size: .
D: .

DNA: TGTGCCAGCAGCGTGGGGAATCCAAGGGGTGGAAACACCATATATTTT
CDR3: CASSVGNPRGGNTIYF
V: TRBV9
length: 16
J: TRBJ1-3
size: few
D: .

DNA: TGTGCCAGCAGTGACTTAGCGGGAGAGCAGTACTTC
CDR3: CASSDLAGEQYF
V: TRBV25-1
length: 12
J: TRBJ2-5
size: .
D: TRBD2

DNA: TGTGCCAGCAGTTACATCGGAAGGAGCTACGAGCAGTACTTC
CDR3: CASSYIGRSYEQYF
V: TRBV6-6
length: 14
J: TRBJ2-7
size: .
D: .

DNA: TGTGCCAGCAGTTTATACGGACAGGGAGAGTACGAGCAGTACTTC
CDR3: CASSLYGQGEYEQYF
V: TRBV27
length: 15
J: TRBJ2-7
size: .
D: TRBD1

DNA: TGTGCCAGCTCACCAGACGAGTACGAGCAGTACTTC
CDR3: CASSPDEYEQYF
V: TRBV18
length: 12
J: TRBJ2-7
size: few
D: .

DNA: TGCGCCAGCAGCCAAAGGACTAGCGGGCATAACACCGGGGAGCTGTTTTTT
CDR3: CASSQRTSGHNTGELFF
V: TRBV4-1
length: 17
J: TRBJ2-2
size: many
D: TRBD2

DNA: TGCAGCGTTATATCATCTAAGAGCTCCTACGAGCAGTACTTC
CDR3: CSVISSKSSYEQYF
V: TRBV29-1
length: 14
J: TRBJ2-7
size: .
D: .

DNA: TGTGCCAGCAGTTCCCGGGACATCGCCTACAATGAGCAGTTCTTC
CDR3: CASSSRDIAYNEQFF
V: TRBV6-5
length: 15
J: TRBJ2-1
size: .
D: .

DNA: TGCACCAGCAGCCAAGAATCGGACCAAGGGACTGAAGCTTTCTTT
CDR3: CTSSQESDQGTEAFF
V: TRBV1
length: 15
J: TRBJ1-1
size: few
D: .

DNA: TGTGCCAGCAGCTCGACCGGACAGGGGAGGGCTGAAGCTTTCTTT
CDR3: CASSSTGQGRAEAFF
V: TRBV5-6
length: 15
J: TRBJ1-1
size: .
D: TRBD1

DNA: TGTGCCGTAGAGGGAGCTCACGATACGCAGTATTTT
CDR3: CAVEGAHDTQYF
V: TRBV2
length: 12
J: TRBJ2-3
size: .
D: .

DNA: TGTGCCAGCAGCCTTATACTAGCGGGAGAGGGCTATGAGCAGTTCTTC
CDR3: CASSLILAGEGYEQFF
V: TRBV4-2
length: 16
J: TRBJ2-1
size: .
D: TRBD2

DNA: TGCGCCACCACCCCGTGGACTAGTTTCCCGCATGAGCAGTTCTTC
CDR3: CATTPWTSFPHEQFF
V: TRBV23-1
length: 15
J: TRBJ2-1
size: .
D: TRBD2

DNA: TGTGCCTGGGGCAGGGGTCTTCAAGAGACCCAGTACTTC
CDR3: CAWGRGLQETQYF
V: TRBV30
length: 13
J: TRBJ2-5
size: .
D: .